This record covers a single T cell receptor beta chain. The data belong to a study of blood T cell repertoires in COVID-19. Study summary: COVID-19 samples from acute and convalescent phases originated in the United States, Italy and Spain. T cells, B-cell-depleted T cells, or PBMCs provided the cDNA or gDNA that served as material.

Germline loops: CDR1 LGHNT, CDR2 FRNRAP. The CDR3 spans 13 residues. Losses at the gene ends were 4 bases for V and 4 bases for J; bases not matched to a gene: 1. Original handling: The authors estimated nucleated cell counts from reference gene primer amplification. The protocol was immunoSEQ multiplex PCR, while the TCRdb copy is restricted to in-frame clones and leaves out a portion. That table furnishes V, J and clone size, whereas the DNA furnished D and trimming. The data contain more than 100,000 clones, 55% to 75% of them singletons. The V and J genes are TRBV12-5 and TRBJ2-1; the match to TRBD1 covers 7 bases. This sequence was found in a human donor with acute or convalescent COVID-19. The donor label of this sample is uncertain. Sequencing was done on a sample of peripheral blood. CDR3 coding DNA: TGTGCTAGTGGTTGGGACAGTTACAATGAGCAGTTCTTC. This gives the protein CASGWDSYNEQFF.